The 32 T cell receptor beta chains below were found in one sample sequenced in a study of cytomegalovirus exposure and HLA in healthy donors (dated by TCRdb to 2016 to 2017). Libraries came from the immunoSEQ multiplex PCR assay. Not all clones reach the TCRdb copy of this immuneACCESS table, which keeps in-frame sequences only. Checked studies attribute under half of the gap to unresolved V genes and leave the rest unexplained. The sample table contains 95,000 to 150,000 clones; only one count was recorded for roughly 95% of them. 1.7% of the sample is taken by the ten largest. Specimen: PBMCs. The receptor set was obtained from a man aged 18 to 30 in good health and CMV-seronegative.

The rearrangement links TRBV7-9 to TRBJ2-1; TRBD2 might be the D (6 bases). Trimming removed 4 bases at V and 2 bases at J, with 18 bases between. The CDR3 sequence is 17 residues long. Germline V gene data show CDR1 as SEHNR and CDR2 as FQNEAQ (reference sequence). The CDR3 nucleotides are TGTGCCAGCAGCTCACAAGCCAGCGGGCCGGCCTACAATGAGCAGTTCTTC. This codes for CASSSQASGPAYNEQFF.

The V call is TRBV6-5, the J call TRBJ2-5; 7 positions agree with TRBD2. Trimming at V came to 8 bases and at J to 4 bases, leaving 7 bases not matched to a gene. The CDR3 has 13 amino acids. Germline lookup yields CDR1 MNHEY and CDR2 SVGAGI. Here the CDR3 reads CASGGGRGETQYF. The CDR3 nucleotides read TGTGCCAGCGGGGGAGGGCGGGGAGAGACCCAGTACTTC.

This clone was observed a handful of times. The chain has TRBV7-2 and TRBJ2-3; D may be TRBD2 (6 bases). The V gene lost 3 bases and the J gene lost 6 bases, with 13 bases spanning the gap. Germline CDR1 and CDR2: SGHTA and FQGNSA. The CDR3 spans 14 residues. This CDR3 reads CASSLGLGGDTQYF. Written as DNA, the CDR3 is TGTGCCAGCAGCTTGGGACTTGGGGGGGATACGCAGTATTTT.

The chain uses TRBV27 and TRBJ2-7; possible D gene TRBD1, 6 bases. The CDR3 loop spans 13 amino acids. Trimming removed 3 bases from V and 6 bases from J, with 12 bases in between. The germline V gene has CDR1 MNHEY and CDR2 SMNVEV (reference sequence). The CDR3 is CASSLWQGLEQYF. CDR3 nucleotides: TGTGCCAGCAGTTTGTGGCAGGGGCTCGAGCAGTACTTC.

This clone was counted a single time. The chain recombines TRBV28 with TRBJ2-7; the match to TRBD1 covers 7 bases. The CDR3 sequence is 16 residues long. Trimming removed 6 bases from V and 0 bases from J; junction bases left unmatched: 11. Germline CDR1 MDHEN, CDR2 SYDVKM. CDR3: CASSPQQGRGSYEQYF. Here the CDR3 DNA reads TGTGCCAGCAGCCCCCAACAGGGGAGAGGCTCCTACGAGCAGTACTTC.

This clone was recorded only once. The chain links TRBV7-2 to TRBJ1-5; 9 nucleotides match TRBD1. V was pared by 3 bases and J by 6 bases, with 6 bases of the junction left unmatched. CDR1 SGHTA and CDR2 FQGNSA come from the germline V gene. The CDR3 has 15 amino acids. Here the CDR3 DNA reads TGTGCCAGCAGCTTGACACAGGGGGCTCGTCAGCCCCAGCATTTT. Its protein is CASSLTQGARQPQHF.

This chain links TRBV15 with TRBJ1-5; tentative D call: TRBD1 (5 bases). Trimming cost V 5 bases and J 5 bases, with 16 bases left between them. The CDR3 totals 15 residues. In germline, CDR1 is LNHNV, CDR2 YYDKDF (reference sequence). CDR3 protein: CATSPVGGWDQPQHF. DNA for the CDR3: TGTGCCACCAGCCCTGTGGGGGGGTGGGATCAGCCCCAGCATTTT.

This chain connects TRBV25-1 to TRBJ2-1; perhaps TRBD2 as D (5 bases). Trimming took 3 bases from V and 6 from J, leaving 12 bases between them. Germline CDR1 MGHDK, CDR2 SYGVNS. This CDR3 is 14 amino acids long. CDR3 nucleotide sequence: TGTGCCAGCAGTGAGTACGGACTTGCCAATGAGCAGTTCTTC. Translating gives CASSEYGLANEQFF.

This chain uses TRBV11-2 with TRBJ1-1, with D unresolved. In germline, CDR1 is SGHAT, CDR2 FQNNGV. The CDR3 length is 15 residues. The V and J ends lost 7 bases and 0 bases respectively, with 15 bases between them. CDR3 sequence: CASTYPTEMNTEAFF. The CDR3 nucleotides read TGTGCCAGCACCTACCCCACAGAAATGAACACTGAAGCTTTCTTT.

This chain links TRBV6-5 with TRBJ1-5; D gene ambiguous. The CDR3 length is 15 residues. V lost 6 bases and J 5 bases, leaving 17 bases between the germline ends. Per the germline V gene, CDR1 is MNHEY and CDR2 is SVGAGI. Here the CDR3 DNA reads TGTGCCAGCAGGGTGGACTCACGGAGGCATCAGCCCCAGCATTTT. It codes for CASRVDSRRHQPQHF.

The chain carries TRBV6-4 and TRBJ1-5; 8 positions agree with TRBD1. From germline, CDR1 is MRHNA and CDR2 SNTAGT. This CDR3 contains 18 residues. V trimming: 6 bases; J trimming: 4 bases; junction bases outside the gene matches: 17. CDR3 bases: TGTGCCAGCAGCAGGACAGGGTATCCGGCAGTTCAAAATCAGCCCCAGCATTTT. Its translation is CASSRTGYPAVQNQPQHF.

This rearrangement joins TRBV30 to TRBJ2-7, with TRBD2 matching over 13 bases. This CDR3 region has 13 residues. V trimming: 5 bases; J trimming: 3 bases; junction bases outside the gene matches: 1. CDR1 and CDR2 from the germline V gene are GTSNPN and SVGIG (reference sequence). The CDR3 nucleotides are TGTGCCTGGGGGACTAGCGGGGACTACGAGCAGTACTTC. Translation gives CAWGTSGDYEQYF.

This rearrangement joins TRBV9 to TRBJ1-1; D remains ambiguous. Germline loops: CDR1 SGDLS, CDR2 YYNGEE. V gave up 4 bases and J gave up 8 bases, with 12 bases separating them. CDR3 length: 12 residues. The DNA of the CDR3 is TGTGCCAGCAGCCCAGAGGCGGTAGAAGCTTTCTTT. Amino acids: CASSPEAVEAFF.

The CDR3 spells CASSYGAGVGNTIYF. The CDR3 DNA sequence: TGTGCCAGCAGTTACGGGGCGGGGGTTGGAAACACCATATATTTT. The chain links TRBV6-5 to TRBJ1-3; D may be TRBD1 (5 bases). Trimming removed 2 bases from V and 3 bases from J, with 11 bases in between. The CDR3 is 15 amino acids. Germline V CDR1 and CDR2: MNHEY, SVGAGI.

The V call is TRBV28, the J call TRBJ1-1, with D possibly being TRBD1 (6 bases). Germline V gene lookup returns CDR1 MDHEN and CDR2 SYDVKM. This CDR3 comprises 13 residues. Trimming cost V 3 bases and J 4 bases, with 9 bases left between them. As DNA, the CDR3 is TGTGCCAGCAGTTTGCCAGGGGTCACTGAAGCTTTCTTT. It codes for CASSLPGVTEAFF. The whole variable domain, filled in from reference TRBV28 and TRBJ1-1, reads DVKVTQSSRYLVKRTGEKVFLECVQDMDHENMFWYRQDPGLGLRLIYFSYDVKMKEKGDIPEGYSVSREKKERFSLILESASTNQTSMYLCASSLPGVTEAFFGQGTRLTVV.

The chain couples TRBV5-8 to TRBJ2-1, with a possible D match to TRBD2 (6 bases). CDR1 and CDR2 (germline): SGHTS, YDEGEE. The CDR3 is 16 residues long. V lost 2 bases and J 4 bases, leaving 16 bases between the germline ends. The CDR3 bases are TGTGCCAGCAGCTTAAAAACGAGCGGGCAATACAATGAGCAGTTCTTC. This encodes CASSLKTSGQYNEQFF.

The chain employs TRBV6-5 and TRBJ1-5; D ambiguous. V shed 0 bases and J shed 6 bases, with 12 bases lying between them. Germline V gives CDR1 MNHEY, CDR2 SVGAGI. The CDR3 is 15 amino acids. CDR3 sequence: CASSYSAPRGQPQHF. The CDR3 region has the DNA TGTGCCAGCAGTTACTCGGCACCCCGGGGTCAGCCCCAGCATTTT.

This clone showed up just once. V is TRBV27 and J is TRBJ1-2; 7 bases line up with TRBD1. CDR1 is MNHEY, CDR2 SMNVEV, per germline (reference sequence). This CDR3 spans 14 amino acids. Losses at the gene ends were 4 bases for V and 8 bases for J; bases not matched to a gene: 10. CDR3 sequence reads: CASSSLEGAGGYTF. CDR3 sequence (DNA): TGTGCCAGCAGTTCACTGGAGGGGGCGGGGGGCTACACCTTC.

The chain recombines TRBV14 with TRBJ2-5, with 9 bases aligning to TRBD1. After removal of 1 base from V and 4 bases from J, the junction contained 4 bases not matched to a gene. The CDR3 consists of 15 residues. Germline assignment: CDR1 SGHDN and CDR2 FVKESK. CDR3 region: CASSQGGTGRETQYF. The CDR3 coding sequence is TGTGCCAGCAGCCAAGGCGGGACAGGGCGAGAGACCCAGTACTTC.

This chain joins TRBV4-2 and TRBJ2-3, with 9 bases that match TRBD2. The CDR3 extends over 17 amino acids. Germline V CDR1 and CDR2: LGHNA, YNFKEQ. V shed 1 base and J 3 bases; nucleotides not matched to a gene: 8. The CDR3 protein is CASSQGLLAGSTDTQYF. CDR3 bases: TGTGCCAGCAGCCAAGGGCTCCTAGCGGGATCGACAGATACGCAGTATTTT.

The chain recombines TRBV7-9 with TRBJ2-3; D gene ambiguous. Germline V gene sequence: CDR1 SEHNR, CDR2 FQNEAQ (reference sequence). There are 15 residues in the CDR3. V was shortened by 5 bases and J by 2 bases, with 14 bases between the two germline ends. The CDR3 here is CASSPTISLTDTQYF. CDR3 sequence (DNA): TGTGCCAGCAGCCCTACTATTTCTCTCACAGATACGCAGTATTTT.

The rearrangement links TRBV9 to TRBJ2-7; D is possibly TRBD1 (6 bases). Trimming took 0 bases from V and 3 from J, leaving 10 bases between them. The CDR3 sequence is 14 residues long. Germline V gene lookup returns CDR1 SGDLS and CDR2 YYNGEE. In DNA form, the CDR3 reads TGTGCCAGCAGCGTAGTCCCAGGGGACTACGAGCAGTACTTC. Protein sequence: CASSVVPGDYEQYF.

V usage is TRBV6-1 and J usage is TRBJ1-2, with a tentative D call TRBD1 (6 bases). Trimming removed 6 bases at V and 3 bases at J, with 17 bases between. Germline loops: CDR1 MNHNS, CDR2 SASEGT. CDR3 size: 15 residues. The CDR3 here is CASSLDRFRDYGYTF. CDR3 coding DNA: TGTGCCAGCAGCTTAGACAGGTTTAGGGACTATGGCTACACCTTC.

The V gene is TRBV2, the J gene TRBJ1-2; 7 positions match TRBD1. The CDR3 covers 14 residues. CDR1 is SNHLY and CDR2 is FYNNEI in the germline V gene. J was trimmed by 4 bases and V by 3 bases; bases with no gene match: 5. CDR3 DNA sequence: TGTGCCAGCAGTGAGACAGGGAGTTCCTATGGCTACACCTTC. This encodes CASSETGSSYGYTF.

The chain employs TRBV4-1 and TRBJ2-7, with D possibly TRBD2 on 6 matching bases. CDR3 length equals 15 residues. V was trimmed by 6 bases and J by 5 bases, leaving 20 bases between them. Germline V gives CDR1 MGHRA, CDR2 YSYEKL. As DNA, the CDR3 is TGCGCCAGCAGTCTGATCGGGACTGCCCCTAACGAGCAGTACTTC. Protein sequence: CASSLIGTAPNEQYF.

This rearrangement joins TRBV2 to TRBJ1-1; D perhaps matches TRBD1 (6 bases). Germline loops: CDR1 SNHLY, CDR2 FYNNEI. The CDR3 covers 14 residues. The V gene lost 5 bases and the J gene lost 1 base, with 11 bases spanning the gap. The DNA of the CDR3 is TGTGCCAGCAGTTGGACAGAGTCGAACACTGAAGCTTTCTTT. Amino acids: CASSWTESNTEAFF.

This clone was seen just once. The rearrangement links TRBV15 to TRBJ2-3, with D hard to call. CDR1 and CDR2 (germline): LNHNV, YYDKDF (reference sequence). The CDR3 loop spans 17 amino acids. Trimming cost V 2 bases and J 0 bases, with 15 bases left between them. CDR3 sequence reads: CATSRRVHVESTDTQYF. CDR3 nucleotide sequence: TGTGCCACCAGCAGACGCGTCCACGTTGAGAGCACAGATACGCAGTATTTT.

The chain recombines TRBV2 with TRBJ2-2; D may be TRBD1 (5 bases). The CDR3 totals 16 residues. V was shortened by 2 bases and J by 4 bases, with 14 bases between the two germline ends. Per the germline V gene, CDR1 is SNHLY and CDR2 is FYNNEI. CDR3: CASSERWTYFTGELFF. DNA for the CDR3: TGTGCCAGCAGTGAAAGGTGGACATATTTCACCGGGGAGCTGTTTTTT.

The V gene is TRBV30, the J gene TRBJ2-1; possibly TRBD2 for D (8 bases). The CDR3 has 17 residues. V was pared by 0 bases and J by 5 bases, with 20 bases between. CDR1 is GTSNPN and CDR2 is SVGIG in the germline V gene (reference sequence). CDR3 region: CAWSVGGDSTPHNEQFF. In nucleotides, the CDR3 is TGTGCCTGGAGTGTCGGGGGGGACAGTACGCCCCACAATGAGCAGTTCTTC.

This clone was counted a single time. The genes are TRBV7-8 and TRBJ2-5, with a tentative D call TRBD1 (6 bases). Per germline, CDR1 SGHVS and CDR2 FQNEAQ. The CDR3 consists of 14 residues. Trimming stripped 4 bases from V and 1 base from J, with 10 bases between. The CDR3, as DNA: TGTGCCAGCAGCTCGGACAGTTCCCAAGAGACCCAGTACTTC. Amino acid sequence: CASSSDSSQETQYF.

This clone was observed a few times. This chain uses TRBV6-1 with TRBJ2-1; TRBD2 agrees at 9 bases. The CDR3 is made up of 16 amino acids. Trimming cost V 4 bases and J 7 bases; bases outside gene matches: 11. The germline gives CDR1 MNHNS, CDR2 SASEGT. CDR3: CASSGIAGASINEQFF. DNA of the CDR3: TGTGCCAGCAGTGGGATAGCGGGAGCCTCGATAAATGAGCAGTTCTTC.

The rearrangement uses TRBV5-5 and TRBJ1-5, with D unclear. V lost 2 bases to trimming and J lost 5 bases, with 14 bases between them. Germline V gene data show CDR1 as SGHKS and CDR2 as YYEKEE (reference sequence). The CDR3 has 15 amino acids. In DNA, the CDR3 is TGTGCCAGCAGCTTTCACGGGAAGGAGGATCAGCCCCAGCATTTT. Amino acids: CASSFHGKEDQPQHF.